What follows are 28 T cell receptor beta chains derived from one specimen sequenced in a study of PD-1 blockade in classical Hodgkin lymphoma. Time point given: cycle 4 day 1 (C4D1), after less than seven weeks of nivolumab. Relapse was seen in all patients after autologous stem cell transplantation, and brentuximab vedotin exposure was variable. TCRdb keeps only in-frame clones here, not all; method: immunoSEQ multiplex PCR. The sample includes about 9,200 clones, roughly 80% of them seen just once. Specimen: peripheral blood mononuclear cells (PBMCs), collected before the fourth cycle of nivolumab. All receptors derive from a human donor with classical Hodgkin lymphoma.

This clone was detected only once. This chain uses TRBV5-1 with TRBJ2-7; 7 positions match TRBD1. Unmatched junction bases numbered 11, after V lost 4 bases and J lost 4 bases. The germline gives CDR1 SGHRS, CDR2 YFSETQ. CDR3 length equals 15 residues. For the CDR3, the DNA is TGCGCCAGCAGCCTGGGGGCAGGGGGATCGTACGAGCAGTACTTC. Protein: CASSLGAGGSYEQYF.

About this clone itself: Other nucleotide sequences in the sample specify the same CDR3. This chain connects TRBV5-6 to TRBJ1-5; D is perhaps TRBD1 (6 bases). The V end lost 4 bases, the J end lost 4 bases, and 15 bases lay between the germline ends. In germline, CDR1 is SGHDT, CDR2 YYEEEE. The CDR3 spans 15 residues. CDR3 DNA sequence: TGTGCCAGCAGCCGACGGGGACAAGTAAATCAGCCCCAGCATTTT. This encodes CASSRRGQVNQPQHF.

V and J are TRBV4-1 and TRBJ2-1; TRBD2 might be the D (6 bases). V was cut by 2 bases and J by 3 bases, with 23 bases left in between. The CDR3 runs to 19 residues. CDR1 and CDR2 from the germline V gene are MGHRA and YSYEKL. CDR3 in amino acids: CASSQFSAVGGIYYNEQFF. CDR3 bases: TGCGCCAGCAGCCAATTCAGCGCGGTCGGGGGAATCTACTACAATGAGCAGTTCTTC.

This chain joins TRBV5-1 and TRBJ2-5, with a weak D call TRBD2 (5 bases). CDR1 and CDR2 from the germline V gene are SGHRS and YFSETQ. The V end lost 1 base, the J end lost 11 bases, and 12 bases lay between the germline ends. The CDR3 extends over 12 amino acids. The CDR3 DNA reads TGCGCCAGCAGCTTGAATCCGAGGGAGCAGTACTTC. Its protein is CASSLNPREQYF.

J is TRBJ2-5 and V is TRBV18, with TRBD2 identical over 10 bases. The tail of the sequence fits TRBJ2-7 better, so the J call may be wrong. This CDR3 is built from 14 residues. Germline CDR1 reads KGHSH; CDR2 reads LQKENI. The CDR3 protein is CASSLLAGAYEQYF. CDR3 DNA: TGTGCCAGCTCGCTCCTAGCGGGAGCCTACGAGCAGTACTTC.

The V call is TRBV29-1, the J call TRBJ2-7; D is unclear. Trimming stripped 6 bases from V and 6 bases from J, with 12 bases between. Germline V gives CDR1 SQVTM, CDR2 ANQGSEA. This CDR3 is 11 amino acids long. The CDR3 DNA sequence: TGCAGCGTATTCCAGGCCGTCGAGCAGTACTTC. This codes for CSVFQAVEQYF.

V gene TRBV18 combines with J gene TRBJ1-2; 8 nucleotides align to TRBD1. This CDR3 is built from 15 residues. With 3 bases clipped from V and 6 bases from J, the junction kept 9 bases outside the gene matches. Per the germline V gene, CDR1 is KGHSH and CDR2 is LQKENI. The CDR3 protein is CASSPSGQGGNGYTF. DNA for the CDR3: TGTGCCAGCTCACCTTCAGGACAGGGTGGGAATGGCTACACCTTC.

This chain links TRBV19 with TRBJ2-3; D is possibly TRBD2 (6 bases). This CDR3 has 10 amino acids. The ends were cut back, 8 bases at V and 7 bases at J, with 7 bases in the middle. Germline CDR1 LNHDA, CDR2 SQIVND (reference sequence). CDR3 sequence (DNA): TGTGCCAGTGGGGGGAATACGCAGTATTTT. Translation: CASGGNTQYF.

The chain joins TRBV6-4 to TRBJ1-6, with 10 positions matching TRBD1. There are 15 residues in the CDR3. V lost 2 bases to trimming and J lost 7 bases; unmatched junction nucleotides: 2. Germline V gene lookup returns CDR1 MRHNA and CDR2 SNTAGT. The CDR3: CASSDGTGENSPLHF. The CDR3 nucleotides are TGTGCCAGCAGTGACGGGACAGGGGAAAATTCACCCCTCCACTTT.

The CDR3 protein is CATSRGTENNEKLFF. In DNA, the CDR3 is TGTGCCACCAGCAGAGGGACCGAAAATAATGAAAAACTGTTTTTT. The genes are TRBV15 and TRBJ1-4; D gene unclear. Deletions cut 1 base from V and 4 bases from J, with 10 bases between. The CDR3 spans 15 residues. Per the germline V gene, CDR1 is LNHNV and CDR2 is YYDKDF (reference sequence).

V gene TRBV6-1 combines with J gene TRBJ2-1; D remains ambiguous. The CDR3 consists of 13 residues. Per the germline V gene, CDR1 is MNHNS and CDR2 is SASEGT. V gave up 8 bases and J gave up 6 bases, with 14 bases separating them. CDR3 sequence: CASRSTVRNEQFF. The CDR3 DNA is TGTGCCAGCCGGTCGACCGTACGCAATGAGCAGTTCTTC.

The chain uses TRBV5-1 and TRBJ1-6, with D unclear. The CDR3 extends over 14 amino acids. V lost 4 bases to trimming and J lost 5 bases, with 10 bases between them. Per the germline V gene, CDR1 is SGHRS and CDR2 is YFSETQ. As DNA, the CDR3 is TGCGCCAGCAGCCTGGACGTTCATAATTCACCCCTCCACTTT. It codes for CASSLDVHNSPLHF. The full variable domain, completed using reference TRBV5-1 and TRBJ1-6, is KAGVTQTPRYLIKTRGQQVTLSCSPISGHRSVSWYQQTPGQGLQFLFEYFSETQRNKGNFPGRFSGRQFSNSRSEMNVSTLELGDSALYLCASSLDVHNSPLHFGNGTRLTVT.

V is TRBV6-5 and J is TRBJ2-1; D remains unclear. V gave up 0 bases and J gave up 9 bases, with 6 bases separating them. The CDR3 totals 12 residues. Germline CDR1 MNHEY, CDR2 SVGAGI. The CDR3 spells CASSYSLGEQFF. DNA of the CDR3: TGTGCCAGCAGTTACTCGTTGGGTGAGCAGTTCTTC.

The chain couples TRBV27 to TRBJ1-1, with 11 nucleotides matching TRBD1. This CDR3 is built from 13 residues. CDR1 and CDR2 (germline): MNHEY, SMNVEV (reference sequence). Losses at the gene ends were 5 bases for V and 8 bases for J; bases not matched to a gene: 4. Here the CDR3 reads CASSPRTGGEAFF. The CDR3 region has the DNA TGTGCCAGCAGTCCCAGGACAGGGGGCGAAGCTTTCTTT.

The chain recombines TRBV9 with TRBJ2-1; 7 bases map to TRBD1. The V gene end was trimmed by 4 bases and the J gene end by 12 bases; junction bases not matched to a gene: 4. Germline-derived CDR1 and CDR2 are SGDLS and YYNGEE. This CDR3 contains 11 residues. The DNA for the CDR3 is TGTGCCAGCAGCCGACAGGGTCTGCAGTTCTTC. As protein: CASSRQGLQFF.

V and J are TRBV6-1 and TRBJ1-1, with 7 bases lining up with TRBD1. Per the germline V gene, CDR1 is MNHNS and CDR2 is SASEGT. V lost 1 base, J lost 1 base, and 6 bases stayed unmatched. The CDR3 length is 16 residues. This chain's CDR3 is CASSEEGGSGNTEAFF. The CDR3 DNA sequence: TGTGCCAGCAGTGAAGAAGGGGGCAGTGGGAACACTGAAGCTTTCTTT.

V and J are TRBV25-1 and TRBJ2-7; TRBD2 might be the D (5 bases). CDR1 MGHDK and CDR2 SYGVNS come from the germline V gene. The CDR3 is 14 amino acids. V shed 8 bases and J shed 6 bases, with 20 bases lying between them. CDR3 nucleotide sequence: TGTGCCAGCGCGTGGGGAGCCTCCTGGGGCGAGCAGTACTTC. Translated: CASAWGASWGEQYF.

This clone appeared a few times. The V and J genes are TRBV9 and TRBJ2-7; tentative D call: TRBD1 (6 bases). This CDR3 spans 18 amino acids. V was pared by 3 bases and J by 5 bases, with 27 bases between. In germline, CDR1 is SGDLS, CDR2 YYNGEE. CDR3 sequence (DNA): TGTGCCAGCAGCGCCCGGGACATAGCAGTCGTTTCGAAAAACGAGCAGTACTTC. It yields the protein CASSARDIAVVSKNEQYF.

V is TRBV11-2 and J is TRBJ2-7; 10 positions match TRBD1. The CDR3 contains 14 residues. J gave up 4 bases and V 10 bases, and 10 bases lay outside the gene matches. The V gene's germline CDR1 is SGHAT and CDR2 FQNNGV. The CDR3 coding sequence is TGTGCCACAACCCCGGGACAGGGGCAATACGAGCAGTACTTC. This encodes CATTPGQGQYEQYF.

This chain links TRBV6-6 with TRBJ2-7; 15 positions agree with TRBD2. Germline loops: CDR1 MNHNY, CDR2 SVGAGI (reference sequence). Trimming cost V 2 bases and J 5 bases; bases outside gene matches: 4. The CDR3 loop spans 16 amino acids. The CDR3 DNA reads TGTGCCAGCAGTTACGCCCGGACTAGCGGGGGGGACGAGCAGTACTTC. It codes for CASSYARTSGGDEQYF.

This chain connects TRBV6-1 to TRBJ1-2, with 9 positions matching TRBD1. V shed 1 base, J shed 5 bases, and the junction held 8 bases outside the gene matches. The germline gives CDR1 MNHNS, CDR2 SASEGT. The CDR3 spans 16 residues. The CDR3 loop reads CASSEGTGTGPYGYTF. The CDR3 DNA reads TGTGCCAGCAGTGAAGGTACCGGGACAGGGCCTTATGGCTACACCTTC.

The V gene is TRBV9, the J gene TRBJ2-1; tentative D call: TRBD2 (6 bases). V was pared by 0 bases and J by 2 bases, with 6 bases between. Germline loops: CDR1 SGDLS, CDR2 YYNGEE. This CDR3 has 14 residues. CDR3 in DNA: TGTGCCAGCAGCGTAGCGGGGGCCTACAATGAGCAGTTCTTC. Encoded protein: CASSVAGAYNEQFF. The full variable domain, with the rest looked up from reference TRBV9 and TRBJ2-1, is DSGVTQTPKHLITATGQRVTLRCSPRSGDLSVYWYQQSLDQGLQFLIQYYNGEERAKGNILERFSAQQFPDLHSELNLSSLELGDSALYFCASSVAGAYNEQFFGPGTRLTVL.

This chain uses TRBV5-1 with TRBJ1-2; D might be TRBD1 (5 bases). The V and J ends lost 2 bases and 1 base respectively, with 15 bases between them. This CDR3 spans 16 amino acids. The germline V gene has CDR1 SGHRS and CDR2 YFSETQ. The CDR3 DNA is TGCGCCAGCAGCTTACATACCGGGACGGATAACTATGGCTACACCTTC. This translates into CASSLHTGTDNYGYTF. The whole variable domain, remainder taken from reference TRBV5-1 and TRBJ1-2, is KAGVTQTPRYLIKTRGQQVTLSCSPISGHRSVSWYQQTPGQGLQFLFEYFSETQRNKGNFPGRFSGRQFSNSRSEMNVSTLELGDSALYLCASSLHTGTDNYGYTFGSGTRLTVV.

This chain joins TRBV18 and TRBJ2-7, with D unresolved. V gave up 1 base and J gave up 6 bases, with 13 bases separating them. The CDR3 is 14 residues long. CDR1 is KGHSH and CDR2 is LQKENI in the germline V gene. The CDR3 region is CASSPRYSTSEQYF. CDR3 nucleotide sequence: TGTGCCAGCTCACCACGGTATTCTACCTCCGAGCAGTACTTC.

The chain joins TRBV9 to TRBJ2-3; either TRBD1 or TRBD2 may fit D (6 bases each). Germline assignment: CDR1 SGDLS and CDR2 YYNGEE. Trimming cost V 5 bases and J 1 base, with 11 bases left between them. CDR3 size: 14 residues. The CDR3 is CASRRGDRTDTQYF. DNA for the CDR3: TGTGCCAGCAGAAGGGGGGACCGCACAGATACGCAGTATTTT.

The chain has TRBV28 and TRBJ1-3; TRBD1 aligns across 9 bases. J was trimmed by 11 bases and V by 5 bases; bases with no gene match: 16. This CDR3 contains 16 residues. The germline V gene encodes CDR1 MDHEN and CDR2 SYDVKM. CDR3 in DNA: TGTGCCAGCAGTCCCATACAGGGGGCAATAGGGGAGGCCATATATTTT. Its protein is CASSPIQGAIGEAIYF.

The chain uses TRBV9 and TRBJ2-1; weak D call: TRBD2 (6 bases). Per the germline V gene, CDR1 is SGDLS and CDR2 is YYNGEE. V gave up 3 bases and J gave up 1 base, with 14 bases separating them. This CDR3 is 16 amino acids long. In DNA form, the CDR3 reads TGTGCCAGCAGCGCCTTAACTAGCTTTTCCTACAATGAGCAGTTCTTC. Translated: CASSALTSFSYNEQFF.

The chain links TRBV4-2 to TRBJ1-1, with TRBD1 matching over 7 bases. The V gene's germline CDR1 is LGHNA and CDR2 YNFKEQ. The CDR3 sequence is 16 residues long. V trimming: 0 bases; J trimming: 1 base; junction bases outside the gene matches: 5. The CDR3 nucleotides are TGTGCCAGCAGCCAAGACAGGGGGAGGCAGAACACTGAAGCTTTCTTT. The encoded protein is CASSQDRGRQNTEAFF.